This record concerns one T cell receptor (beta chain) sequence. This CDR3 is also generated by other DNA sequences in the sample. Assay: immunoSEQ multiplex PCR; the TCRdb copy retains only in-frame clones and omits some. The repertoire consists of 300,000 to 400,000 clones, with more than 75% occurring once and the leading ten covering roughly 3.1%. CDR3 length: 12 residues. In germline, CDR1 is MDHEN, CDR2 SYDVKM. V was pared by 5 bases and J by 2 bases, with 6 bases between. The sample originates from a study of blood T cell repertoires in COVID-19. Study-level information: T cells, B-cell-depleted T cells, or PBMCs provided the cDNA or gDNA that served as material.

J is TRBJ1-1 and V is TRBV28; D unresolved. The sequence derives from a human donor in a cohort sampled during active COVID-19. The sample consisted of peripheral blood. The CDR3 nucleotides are TGTGCCAGCAGTCCCCTAAACACTGAAGCTTTCTTT. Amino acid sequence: CASSPLNTEAFF.